This TCR beta chain was recovered during a study of PD-1 blockade in classical Hodgkin lymphoma. Sequencing was performed with immunoSEQ multiplex PCR; in TCRdb, only in-frame clones are kept and a portion is missing. The sample includes roughly 28,000 clones, approximately 72% seen only once; the top ten take roughly 33%. With 2 bases removed from V and 9 bases from J, the gap between germline ends came to 11 bases. Germline lookup yields CDR1 SGHTA and CDR2 FQGNSA. The CDR3 is made up of 13 amino acids. Brentuximab vedotin exposure varied among the patients, all of whom had relapsed after autologous stem cell transplantation.

The clonotype comes from a human donor with classical Hodgkin lymphoma. The input for sequencing was peripheral blood mononuclear cells (PBMCs), taken before the second cycle of nivolumab. The chain has TRBV7-2 and TRBJ1-5, with a tentative D call TRBD1 (5 bases). The CDR3 sequence: CASSLRGIGPQHF. The CDR3 DNA is TGTGCCAGCAGCTTAAGGGGTATAGGGCCCCAGCATTTT.